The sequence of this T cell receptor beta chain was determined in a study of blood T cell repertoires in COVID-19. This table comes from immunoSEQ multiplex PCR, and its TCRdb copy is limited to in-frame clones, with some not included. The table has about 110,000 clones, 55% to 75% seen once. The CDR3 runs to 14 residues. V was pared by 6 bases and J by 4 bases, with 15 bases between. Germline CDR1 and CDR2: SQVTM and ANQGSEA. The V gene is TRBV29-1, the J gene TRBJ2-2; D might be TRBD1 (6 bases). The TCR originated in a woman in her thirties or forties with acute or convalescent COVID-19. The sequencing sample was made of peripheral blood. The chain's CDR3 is CSVGPTGTTGELFF. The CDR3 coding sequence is TGCAGCGTGGGCCCCACAGGGACCACCGGGGAGCTGTTTTTT.